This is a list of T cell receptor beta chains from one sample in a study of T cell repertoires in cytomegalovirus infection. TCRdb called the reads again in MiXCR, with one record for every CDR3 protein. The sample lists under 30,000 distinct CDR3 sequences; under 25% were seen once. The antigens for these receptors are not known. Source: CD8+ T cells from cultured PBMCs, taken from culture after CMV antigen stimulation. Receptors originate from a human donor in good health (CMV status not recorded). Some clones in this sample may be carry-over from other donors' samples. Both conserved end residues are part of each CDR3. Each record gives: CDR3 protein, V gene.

CDR3aa: CASSAGLAGEETQYF; v_gene: TRBV7-2
CDR3aa: CATSRTRGLEKLFF; v_gene: TRBV15
CDR3aa: CASSSDTFYGYTF; v_gene: TRBV7-8
CDR3aa: CASSAGGPLNTEAFF; v_gene: TRBV2
CDR3aa: CASSKGQGYEQYF; v_gene: TRBV27
CDR3aa: CASNIERSPQHF; v_gene: TRBV19
CDR3aa: CSVGFDSGF; v_gene: TRBV29-1
CDR3aa: CASSARPGQGFRGDSPLHF; v_gene: TRBV27
CDR3aa: CASSPRTGGSGGYTF; v_gene: TRBV4-1
CDR3aa: CASSLGGWDTEAFF; v_gene: TRBV7-8
CDR3aa: CASRGEGTEAFF; v_gene: TRBV5-1
CDR3aa: CISVPEAPGRERVGSNTEAFF; v_gene: TRBV7-5
CDR3aa: CASSPPLTGTFDTIYF; v_gene: TRBV18
CDR3aa: CASSLVAPGGAIDMNTEAFF; v_gene: TRBV12-3/TRBV12-4
CDR3aa: CASSLDRGRSYGYTF; v_gene: TRBV11-2
CDR3aa: CASSGTGPRSGRANVLTF; v_gene: TRBV25-1
CDR3aa: CASSSGDTSNQPQHF; v_gene: TRBV12-3/TRBV12-4
CDR3aa: CASNPTGLGGEKLFF; v_gene: TRBV27
CDR3aa: CASSYTGYNEQFF; v_gene: TRBV6-2/TRBV6-3
CDR3aa: CASSPTRRVPPLGRQPQHF; v_gene: TRBV18
CDR3aa: CASGGLAHTGELFF; v_gene: TRBV6-2/TRBV6-3
CDR3aa: CASSLWTSGTDTQYF; v_gene: TRBV7-8
CDR3aa: CASSLVGVRTNYGYTF; v_gene: TRBV7-2
CDR3aa: CASSLSGTTDTQYF; v_gene: TRBV7-6
CDR3aa: CASSLRGDPNEQFF; v_gene: TRBV5-1
CDR3aa: CATSDSVTSGGDYNEQFF; v_gene: TRBV24-1
CDR3aa: CASSLTSMEECEQFF; v_gene: TRBV7-9
CDR3aa: CASSWGAGINEQFF; v_gene: TRBV11-2
CDR3aa: CASRGTGAYEQYF; v_gene: TRBV2
CDR3aa: CASSLGTAKNEKLFF; v_gene: TRBV7-6
CDR3aa: CASSVAGSYGYTF; v_gene: TRBV19
CDR3aa: CASSGGVDEQYF; v_gene: TRBV2
CDR3aa: CSTAGQGTETQYF; v_gene: TRBV20-1
CDR3aa: CASSFGGGEKLFF; v_gene: TRBV27
CDR3aa: CASSLSGTGTPYGYTF; v_gene: TRBV27
CDR3aa: CASTDQRRPSDTQYF; v_gene: TRBV6-6
CDR3aa: CASSFSPNTGELFF; v_gene: TRBV7-2
CDR3aa: CATDRGAYNEQFF; v_gene: TRBV6-2/TRBV6-3
CDR3aa: CASSLFRPGELFF; v_gene: TRBV7-8
CDR3aa: CSARVWTSTDTQYF; v_gene: TRBV20-1
CDR3aa: CASSWPAGWDYGYTF; v_gene: TRBV19